This TCR beta chain is from a study of identical twins. Germline CDR1 reads SEHNR; CDR2 reads FQNEAQ (reference sequence). This CDR3 is built from 15 residues. The junction had 4 bases not matched to a gene; V was cut back by 5 bases and J by 0 bases. TCRdb reprocessed the 5' RACE reads with MiXCR, giving one entry per CDR3 protein. The sample shows about 200,000 distinct CDR3 sequences, approximately 7.1% of them seen only once. The data also belong to a second study, concerning T cells expressing NK-cell markers. That publication notes: The TCR beta repertoires were obtained from sorted CD3+CD56+NKG2C+, CD3+CD56+NKG2C- and CD3+CD56-NKG2C+ T cells.

The receptor was derived from a woman younger than 35 in good health. J is TRBJ1-3 and V is TRBV7-9; TRBD1 matches 7 bases. Input material: CD8+ T cells sorted from blood. CDR3 protein: CASSGQESSGNTIYF. As DNA, the CDR3 is TGTGCCAGCAGCGGACAGGAATCCTCTGGAAACACCATATATTTT.